The sequence of this T cell receptor (beta chain) was determined in a study of blood T cells in healthy people across ages. Turning to this clonotype: Its target is unknown.

CDR3 length: 15 residues. Germline-derived CDR1 and CDR2 are SGHTA and FQGNSA. V was trimmed by 0 bases and J by 3 bases, leaving 12 bases between them. Points from the study as a whole: Using unsorted PBMCs precluded a conclusive naive versus antigen-experienced comparison. TCR beta diversity was tightly associated with the proportion of naive T cells. Getting older went along with TCR beta diversity per million T cells dropping roughly linearly. Nothing was known about donor CMV status, and this possibly confounded expanded clonotype changes.

PCR was performed a second time for roughly 7 to 11 cycles using a sample-barcoded 5' primer and a J-beta primer mix. TCRdb fed the 5' RACE reads into MiXCR, producing one record per CDR3 protein. The profile shows about 1.5 million distinct CDR3 sequences, approximately 42% of them singletons. J is TRBJ2-7 and V is TRBV7-2; D may match TRBD1 or TRBD2 (5 bases each). The clonotype comes from a woman aged 18-29 years in good health. The specimen was blood. CDR3 loop: CASSLAGDPSYEQYF. CDR3 in DNA: TGTGCCAGCAGCTTAGCGGGGGACCCCAGCTACGAGCAGTACTTC.